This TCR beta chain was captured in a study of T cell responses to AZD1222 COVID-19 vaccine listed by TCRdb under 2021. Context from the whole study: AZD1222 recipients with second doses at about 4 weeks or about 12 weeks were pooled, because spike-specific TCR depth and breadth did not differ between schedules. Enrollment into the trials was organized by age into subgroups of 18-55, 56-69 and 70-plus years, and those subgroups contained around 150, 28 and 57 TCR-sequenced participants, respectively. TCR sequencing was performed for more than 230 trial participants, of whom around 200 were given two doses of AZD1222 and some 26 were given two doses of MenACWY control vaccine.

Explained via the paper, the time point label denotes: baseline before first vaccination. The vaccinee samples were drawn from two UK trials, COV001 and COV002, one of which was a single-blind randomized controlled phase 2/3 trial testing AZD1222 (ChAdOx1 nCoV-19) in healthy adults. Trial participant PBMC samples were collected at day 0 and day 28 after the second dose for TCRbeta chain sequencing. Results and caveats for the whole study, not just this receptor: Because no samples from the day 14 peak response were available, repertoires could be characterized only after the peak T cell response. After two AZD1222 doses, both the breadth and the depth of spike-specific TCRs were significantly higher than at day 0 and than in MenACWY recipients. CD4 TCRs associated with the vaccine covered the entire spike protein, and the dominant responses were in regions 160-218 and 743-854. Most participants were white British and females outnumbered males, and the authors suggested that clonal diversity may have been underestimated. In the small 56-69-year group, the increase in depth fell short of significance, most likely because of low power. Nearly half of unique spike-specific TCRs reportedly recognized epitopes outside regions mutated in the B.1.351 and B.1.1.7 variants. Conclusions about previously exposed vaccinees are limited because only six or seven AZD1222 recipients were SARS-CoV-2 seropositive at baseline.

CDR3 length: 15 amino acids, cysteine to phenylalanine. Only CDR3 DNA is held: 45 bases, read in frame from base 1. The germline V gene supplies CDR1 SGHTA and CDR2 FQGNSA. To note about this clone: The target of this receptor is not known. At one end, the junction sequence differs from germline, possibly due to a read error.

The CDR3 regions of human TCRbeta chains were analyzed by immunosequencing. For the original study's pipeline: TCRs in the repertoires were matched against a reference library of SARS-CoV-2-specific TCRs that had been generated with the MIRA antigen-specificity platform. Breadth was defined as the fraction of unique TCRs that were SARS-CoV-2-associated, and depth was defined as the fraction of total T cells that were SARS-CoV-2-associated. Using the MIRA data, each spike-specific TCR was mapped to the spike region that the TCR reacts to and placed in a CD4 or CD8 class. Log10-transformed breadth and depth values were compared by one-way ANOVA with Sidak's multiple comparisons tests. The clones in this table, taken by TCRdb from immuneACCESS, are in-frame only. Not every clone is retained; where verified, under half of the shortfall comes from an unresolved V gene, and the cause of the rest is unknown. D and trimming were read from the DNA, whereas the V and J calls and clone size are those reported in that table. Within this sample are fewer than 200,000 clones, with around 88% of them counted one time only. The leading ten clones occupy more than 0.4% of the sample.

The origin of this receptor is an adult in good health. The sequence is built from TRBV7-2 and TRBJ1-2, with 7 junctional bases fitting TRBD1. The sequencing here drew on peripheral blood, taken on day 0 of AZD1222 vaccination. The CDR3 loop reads CASSARTGLNFGYTF. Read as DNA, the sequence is TGTGCCAGCAGCGCCCGGACAGGCTTGAACTTTGGCTACACCTTC.